The 3 T cell receptor beta chains presented below share a single source sample, sequenced in a study of blood T cell repertoires in COVID-19. Clones were read by immunoSEQ multiplex PCR, and TCRdb kept only the in-frame ones, dropping some. The repertoire consists of tens of thousands of clones, with around 86% occurring once and the leading ten covering approximately 64%. What was sequenced was peripheral blood. The receptors derive from an elderly woman with acute or convalescent COVID-19.

This clone was counted between two and nine times. The chain couples TRBV11-2 to TRBJ2-1, with D uncertain. Deletions cut 1 base from V and 7 bases from J, with 5 bases between. The germline gives CDR1 SGHAT, CDR2 FQNNGV. The CDR3 is 12 residues long. Written as DNA, the CDR3 is TGTGCCAGCAGCTTAGTCGGGAATGAGCAGTTCTTC. Translating it yields CASSLVGNEQFF.

CDR3 region: CATSDYSQGRETQYF. The CDR3 DNA follows: TGTGCCACCAGTGACTATTCACAGGGCAGAGAGACCCAGTACTTC. The chain is built from TRBV24-1 and TRBJ2-5, with D maybe TRBD1 (6 bases). The CDR3 extends over 15 amino acids. Between the trimmed V and J ends, which lost 4 bases and 4 bases, there was a span of 15 bases. Looked up from germline, CDR1 is KGHDR and CDR2 is SFDVKD.

The rearrangement links TRBV6-5 to TRBJ2-7; D unresolved. The V end lost 0 bases, the J end lost 1 base, and 10 bases lay between the germline ends. The CDR3 is 15 amino acids. Per germline, CDR1 MNHEY and CDR2 SVGAGI. The CDR3 nucleotides are TGTGCCAGCAGTTACTCCGGGTCTGTATCCTACGAGCAGTACTTC. Translation: CASSYSGSVSYEQYF.